This entry lists 12 T cell receptor beta chains sequenced from one sample in a study of control samples from healthy donors and cancer patients. The table came from immunoSEQ multiplex PCR; TCRdb's copy has only in-frame clones and leaves some out. The table includes about 44,000 clones, about 87% detected once. Material for sequencing was PBMCs. Source of these receptors: a woman in her fifties or sixties with lung cancer.

The rearrangement uses TRBV28 and TRBJ1-2; D unclear. Germline V CDR1 and CDR2: MDHEN, SYDVKM. V shed 7 bases and J shed 3 bases, with 12 bases lying between them. The CDR3 is 13 residues long. The chain's CDR3 is CASTSFADYGYTF. The CDR3 DNA reads as TGTGCCAGCACTTCGTTTGCGGACTATGGCTACACCTTC.

This sequence joins TRBV29-1 and TRBJ2-5; 11 positions match TRBD1. The CDR3 totals 14 residues. Unmatched junction bases numbered 6, after V lost 6 bases and J lost 3 bases. CDR1 and CDR2 from the germline V gene are SQVTM and ANQGSEA. The CDR3 DNA reads TGCAGCGTGAAGGACAGGGGGCAGGAAGAGACCCAGTACTTC. Its protein product is CSVKDRGQEETQYF.

This clone has just one count. This chain connects TRBV18 to TRBJ1-6, with TRBD1 matching over 8 bases. V gave up 6 bases and J gave up 9 bases; unmatched junction bases: 4. Per germline, CDR1 KGHSH and CDR2 LQKENI. This CDR3 is built from 13 residues. CDR3 protein: CASSTGDPSPLHF. CDR3 sequence (DNA): TGTGCCAGCTCGACAGGGGATCCTTCACCCCTCCACTTT.

This chain connects TRBV3-1 (or the pseudogene TRBV3-2) to TRBJ2-4; TRBD2 might be the D (7 bases). The CDR3 has 16 residues. Trimming took 4 bases from V and 5 from J, leaving 18 bases between them. Germline assignment: CDR1 LGHDT and CDR2 YNNKEL (reference sequence). CDR3 sequence reads: CASSRGGGARQNIQYF. CDR3 nucleotides: TGTGCCAGCAGCCGTGGGGGGGGCGCAAGGCAAAACATTCAGTACTTC.

The J gene is TRBJ2-7, the V gene TRBV4-3; D is unresolved. From germline, CDR1 is LGHNA and CDR2 YSLEER. This CDR3 has 14 amino acids. The ends were cut back, 1 base at V and 0 bases at J, with 7 bases in the middle. The CDR3 region has the DNA TGCGCCAGCAGCCAAGTAAGGGACTCCTACGAGCAGTACTTC. It encodes CASSQVRDSYEQYF.

The chain uses TRBV19 and TRBJ2-3, with D possibly TRBD2 on 7 matching bases. The V end was cut by 9 bases, the J end by 6 bases, with 19 bases between. Germline CDR1 is LNHDA and CDR2 is SQIVND (reference sequence). The CDR3 totals 14 residues. CDR3 in DNA: TGTGCCAGAGGGACTATACAGGGTTCCGATACGCAGTATTTT. Translation: CARGTIQGSDTQYF.

The J gene is TRBJ2-7, the V gene TRBV6-2 or TRBV6-3; 9 positions agree with TRBD1. V gave up 4 bases and J gave up 3 bases; unmatched junction bases: 10. Germline CDR1 is MNHEY and CDR2 is SVGEGT. The CDR3 loop spans 16 amino acids. CDR3 bases: TGTGCCAGCAGTTTCAGGACAGGGGTCGGCGTCTACGAGCAGTACTTC. Translating it yields CASSFRTGVGVYEQYF.

The V and J genes are TRBV7-2 and TRBJ2-5, with D hard to call. V lost 2 bases and J lost 5, with 12 bases in between. CDR1 and CDR2 from the germline V gene are SGHTA and FQGNSA. The CDR3 spans 14 residues. The CDR3: CASSLYGAGETQYF. The CDR3 DNA sequence: TGTGCCAGCAGCTTATACGGCGCCGGGGAGACCCAGTACTTC.

This clone came up a few times. Different DNA sequences within this sample yield the same CDR3. The chain combines TRBV6-2 or TRBV6-3 with TRBJ2-1; D remains unclear. Trimming removed 5 bases at V and 9 bases at J, with 11 bases between. The CDR3 has 12 residues. CDR1 and CDR2 (germline): MNHEY, SVGEGT. CDR3 protein: CASSLSVGEQFF. CDR3 coding DNA: TGTGCCAGCAGTCTGAGCGTTGGTGAGCAGTTCTTC.

This chain connects TRBV15 to TRBJ2-3, with D possibly TRBD2 on 5 matching bases. The CDR3 covers 13 residues. The germline gives CDR1 LNHNV, CDR2 YYDKDF (reference sequence). Trimming shortened V by 1 base and J by 11 bases, and 13 bases separated the two germline ends. CDR3 loop: CATSRAGESGQYF. CDR3 nucleotides: TGTGCCACCAGCAGAGCTGGGGAGTCTGGGCAGTATTTT.

The chain combines TRBV12-3 or TRBV12-4 with TRBJ2-7; 8 nucleotides match TRBD2. V trimming: 6 bases; J trimming: 6 bases; junction bases outside the gene matches: 4. The CDR3 runs to 12 residues. CDR3 coding DNA: TGTGCCAGCAGAAGCGGGAGTGGCGAGCAGTACTTC. The encoded protein is CASRSGSGEQYF.

The chain uses TRBV2 and TRBJ2-2; TRBD2 agrees at 8 bases. The CDR3 has 15 amino acids. Germline assignment: CDR1 SNHLY and CDR2 FYNNEI. The trim removed 7 bases at V and 3 bases at J, leaving 7 bases unmatched. CDR3 in DNA: TGTGCCAGCATCGGGCGGGAGGTCGACACCGGGGAGCTGTTTTTT. This gives the protein CASIGREVDTGELFF.